These T cell receptor beta chains were read from a single sample in a study of cytomegalovirus exposure and HLA in healthy donors. TCRdb's table, derived via immunoSEQ multiplex PCR, lists solely in-frame clones and lacks some. This sample has 150,000 to 200,000 clones; approximately 78% occur once, and the top ten carry around 3.3%. The sequenced material came from PBMCs. These receptors were obtained from a woman between 35 and 50 years old in good health and CMV-seronegative. Both conserved end residues are part of each CDR3. The D gene is left open where the match is weak. Not all rows give a size; the values are once, few, many and, for expanded clones, a class.

j_gene	d_gene	v_gene	abundance	CDR3nt	CDR3aa
TRBJ2-1	TRBD2	TRBV5-1	.	TGCGCCAGCAGCTTGGACCGCCTAGCGGGGGGTTCCTACAATGAGCAGTTCTTC	CASSLDRLAGGSYNEQFF
TRBJ2-1	.	TRBV6-5	.	TGTGCCAGCAAATTTGACAGAGCCTACAATGAGCAGTTCTTC	CASKFDRAYNEQFF
TRBJ2-1	TRBD1	TRBV2	.	TGTGCCAGCACCCCAGGGGGGACAGGACACAATGAGCAGTTCTTC	CASTPGGTGHNEQFF
TRBJ1-6	TRBD1	TRBV5-6	few	TGTGCCAGCAGACTCGGACAGGGATATAATTCACCCCTCCACTTT	CASRLGQGYNSPLHF
TRBJ2-1	TRBD2	TRBV5-1	.	TGCGCCAGCAGCTTGGGTTGGACTAGCGGGGGGGTTAATGAGCAGTTCTTC	CASSLGWTSGGVNEQFF
TRBJ2-6	.	TRBV25-1	once	TGTGCCAGCAGACCTCAGGGGTCCGGGGCCAACGTCCTGACTTTC	CASRPQGSGANVLTF
TRBJ2-5	TRBD2	TRBV11-2	.	TGTGCCAGCAGCTTAGAGGGACTAGCTCCCGGCGAGACCCAGTACTTC	CASSLEGLAPGETQYF
TRBJ1-6	TRBD1	TRBV5-6	.	TGTGCCAGCACTAAATTACAGGGGGCCTGGTCACCCCTCCACTTT	CASTKLQGAWSPLHF
TRBJ1-2	TRBD1	TRBV2	.	TGTGCCAGCCTGACAGGGGGCGCCTCTGGCTACACCTTC	CASLTGGASGYTF
TRBJ1-1	TRBD1	TRBV7-3	.	TGTGCCAGCAGCTTGACAGGGTCCAACACTGAAGCTTTCTTT	CASSLTGSNTEAFF
TRBJ2-5	.	TRBV18	.	TGTGCCAGCTCAACCCAATTCTTGAGGGTCGGGGAGACCCAGTACTTC	CASSTQFLRVGETQYF
TRBJ1-1	TRBD1	TRBV19	.	TGTGCCAGTAGTTCCAGGACAGGGCAGAACACTGAAGCTTTCTTT	CASSSRTGQNTEAFF
TRBJ2-2	TRBD1	TRBV7-9	.	TGTGCCAGCAGCTTAGGCCGGACAGGGGGAGTCACCGGGGAGCTGTTTTTT	CASSLGRTGGVTGELFF
TRBJ2-7	TRBD2	TRBV7-6	few	TGTGCCAGCAGCGCCTTAGCGGGGGCCTACGAGCAGTACTTC	CASSALAGAYEQYF
TRBJ1-5	.	TRBV5-5	few	TGTGCCAGCAGCTTATGGGAGGGTCAGCCCCAGCATTTT	CASSLWEGQPQHF
TRBJ2-7	TRBD2	TRBV5-1	once	TGCGCCAGCAGCTTGGCGGGAGGATCGGACGAGCAGTACTTC	CASSLAGGSDEQYF
TRBJ1-1	.	TRBV11-2	.	TGTGCCAGCAGCTTAGTCTCGGGTAACACTGAAGCTTTCTTT	CASSLVSGNTEAFF
TRBJ1-1	.	TRBV18	.	TGTGCCAGCTCACCGAATGCGGGCATGAACACTGAAGCTTTCTTT	CASSPNAGMNTEAFF
TRBJ2-5	TRBD2	TRBV4-1	.	TGCGCCAGCAGCCAGGGACTAGCGGGGGGAGAAGAGACCCAGTACTTC	CASSQGLAGGEETQYF
TRBJ2-1	TRBD1	TRBV5-1	.	TGCGCCAGCAGCCTACGGACAGGGAACAATGAGCAGTTCTTC	CASSLRTGNNEQFF
TRBJ1-2	TRBD1	TRBV19	.	TGTGCCAGTAGTTACAGGGGGAACTATGGCTACACCTTC	CASSYRGNYGYTF
TRBJ1-2	TRBD1	TRBV11-2	.	TGTGCCAGCAGCCAGATTCAAGTCTCTGGGACAGGGGGAAATGGCTACACCTTC	CASSQIQVSGTGGNGYTF
TRBJ1-2	TRBD1	TRBV6-1	.	TGTGCCGCGTACGCGGGACAGAACTATGGCTACACCTTC	CAAYAGQNYGYTF
TRBJ1-1	.	TRBV7-9	.	TGTTCCAGCAGCTTAGCTGGGGGCCGGGCTATGAACACTGAAGCTTTCTTT	CSSSLAGGRAMNTEAFF
TRBJ2-5	.	TRBV6-1	.	TGTGCCAGCAGTGAAGCGCGGAGTATGGGGGGGCCGCGAGAGACCCAGTACTTC	CASSEARSMGGPRETQYF
TRBJ1-4	.	TRBV6-5	.	TGTGCCAGCAGTTACGGCCGGGGGACAACTAATGAAAAACTGTTTTTT	CASSYGRGTTNEKLFF
TRBJ2-7	TRBD1	TRBV6-5	.	TGTGCCAGCAGTTCGACAGGGGGCGTCACCTACGAGCAGTACTTC	CASSSTGGVTYEQYF
TRBJ2-1	.	TRBV18	.	TGTGCCAGCTCACCGGGACTTCAGGGTTCCAATGAGCAGTTCTTC	CASSPGLQGSNEQFF
TRBJ1-4	.	TRBV6-5	.	TGTGCCAGCAGTATCCAGGGTCTCCTGATTGAAAAACTGTTTTTT	CASSIQGLLIEKLFF
TRBJ1-6	.	TRBV15	.	TGTGCCACCAGCAGGTCGGGAAGTAATTCACCCCTCCACTTT	CATSRSGSNSPLHF
TRBJ2-7	.	TRBV7-9	.	TGTTCCAGCAGCCCCCTAGTCGAGCAGTACTTC	CSSSPLVEQYF
TRBJ2-2	.	TRBV5-1	.	TGCGCCAGCAGCTTGACGGTAGCGGACACCGGGGAGCTGTTTTTT	CASSLTVADTGELFF
TRBJ2-1	.	TRBV5-1	.	TGCGCCAGCAGCCGGAACAGGGTCGGCAATGAGCAGTTCTTC	CASSRNRVGNEQFF
TRBJ1-3	TRBD1	TRBV6-5	.	TGTGCCAGCAGTTTCTCGGGACAGGGGACTGGAAACACCATATATTTT	CASSFSGQGTGNTIYF
TRBJ1-4	.	TRBV7-9	few	TGTGCCAGCAGCACAGCCCGTGGGGCCGTAAATGAAAAACTGTTTTTT	CASSTARGAVNEKLFF
TRBJ1-3	TRBD1	TRBV19	.	TGTGCCAGTAGTATAAATGGGGACAGGGCAAACACCATATATTTT	CASSINGDRANTIYF
TRBJ2-7	TRBD1	TRBV10-2	.	TGCGCCAGCAGTCCAAACAGGGGGCCGCGGTACTTC	CASSPNRGPRYF
TRBJ2-2	.	TRBV4-1	.	TGCGCCAGCAGCCTAGTCGCCTTCGTCGCGAACACCGGGGAGCTGTTTTTT	CASSLVAFVANTGELFF
TRBJ1-1	TRBD1	TRBV7-8	.	TGTGCCAGCAGCTTCAACTCGGACAGGCGGAACACTGAAGCTTTCTTT	CASSFNSDRRNTEAFF
TRBJ1-2	TRBD1	TRBV7-8	.	TGTGCCAGCGGACAGGGGATTAACTATGGCTACACCTTC	CASGQGINYGYTF
TRBJ2-3	TRBD2	TRBV6-6	once	TGTGCCAGCAGTTACTCGCTAGCGGGGGGCACAGATACGCAGTATTTT	CASSYSLAGGTDTQYF
TRBJ1-2	.	TRBV6-6	.	TGTGCCAGCAGTCCCACGGGGGACTATGGCTACACCTTC	CASSPTGDYGYTF
TRBJ1-5	.	TRBV21-1	.	TGTGCCAGCAGCAAATGGGCCCCAAAGAATCAGCCCCAGCATTTT	CASSKWAPKNQPQHF
TRBJ2-5	.	TRBV14	.	TGTGCCAGCAGCCAAGCTCAGACCCAGTACTTC	CASSQAQTQYF
TRBJ1-2	.	TRBV7-8	.	TGTGCCAGCAGCTTTAGGAGTGCAGGGTTAGCTAACTATGGCTACACCTTC	CASSFRSAGLANYGYTF
TRBJ1-3	.	TRBV7-9	.	TGTTCCAGCAGCTTAGGTGGGACAAGCTCTGGAAACACCATATATTTT	CSSSLGGTSSGNTIYF
TRBJ2-2	.	TRBV13	.	TGTGCCAGCAGCCCAGGGTTAGGGGAGCTGTTTTTT	CASSPGLGELFF
TRBJ2-2	.	TRBV7-6	.	TGTGCCAGCAGCCACGACAGATCCGGGGAGCTGTTTTTT	CASSHDRSGELFF
TRBJ1-2	.	TRBV27	few	TGTGCCAGCAGTATTAGCCCCGGGTTCGGCTATGGCTACACCTTC	CASSISPGFGYGYTF
TRBJ1-4	.	TRBV6-1	.	TGTGCCAGCAGTGTCCAGGGCACTAATGAAAAACTGTTTTTT	CASSVQGTNEKLFF
TRBJ1-5	TRBD1	TRBV7-9	.	TGTGCCAGCAGCGATGGGACAGTTTGGAATCAGCCCCAGCATTTT	CASSDGTVWNQPQHF
TRBJ1-3	.	TRBV5-1	.	TGCGCCAGCAGCTTGGCAACAGGGGGAAACACCATATATTTT	CASSLATGGNTIYF
TRBJ2-7	.	TRBV20-1	.	TGCAGTGCCACAGACTACGAGCAGTACTTC	CSATDYEQYF
TRBJ2-1	.	TRBV5-1	.	TGCGCCAGCAGCTTAGTCGGGTCCTCCTACAATGAGCAGTTCTTC	CASSLVGSSYNEQFF
TRBJ1-2	.	TRBV7-3	.	TGTGCCAGCAGCTTCATGGGGAGAGAGGGCTACACCTTC	CASSFMGREGYTF
TRBJ2-1	TRBD2	TRBV5-1	.	TGCGCCAGCAGCTTGGTGGTAGCACTAGCGGGAGGGAATGAGCAGTTCTTC	CASSLVVALAGGNEQFF
TRBJ2-7	.	TRBV28	.	TGTGCCAGCAGTTTACGGGGGGCGGGTAGCTTTAGAACCTACGAGCAGTACTTC	CASSLRGAGSFRTYEQYF